This is a list of T cell receptor beta chains from one sample in a study of T-cell reconstitution after alpha-beta-depleted transplantation in children. MiXCR was run by TCRdb on the PCR reads, yielding one entry per CDR3 protein. This table has approximately 510,000 distinct CDR3 sequences, approximately 16% appearing once. The sample was PBMCs from the stem cell graft donor, taken from the stem cell graft. These receptors all come from a human donor who donated a stem cell graft to a child with acute lymphoblastic leukemia. CDR3s include the opening cysteine and the closing phenylalanine or tryptophan. Fields, in order: V gene, clone size, D gene, J gene, CDR3 protein, CDR3 DNA. D genes are given only for firm matches. For some rows the clone size is stated as once, few or many, or as a class when expanded; others skip it.

>TRBV15|-|-|TRBJ2-1
CATSRDLAYNEQFF
TGTGCCACCAGCAGAGATCTAGCCTACAATGAGCAGTTCTTC
>TRBV7-9|few|TRBD1|TRBJ2-7
CATPGTGGEQYF
TGTGCCACCCCCGGGACAGGGGGGGAGCAGTACTTC
>TRBV5-5|-|-|TRBJ2-6
CASSLVHSGANVLTF
TGTGCCAGCAGCTTGGTGCATTCTGGGGCCAACGTCCTGACTTTC
>TRBV5-1|-|TRBD2|TRBJ2-7
CASSCGSLDRVSGRCIGNEQYF
TGCGCCAGCAGCTGCGGCTCTCTTGACAGGGTGAGCGGGAGGTGTATAGGGAACGAGCAGTACTTC
>TRBV5-5|-|TRBD2|TRBJ2-7
CASSFRGLAGISYEQYF
TGTGCCAGCAGCTTTCGGGGACTAGCGGGAATTTCCTACGAGCAGTACTTC
>TRBV7-2|-|-|TRBJ2-2
CASSLRGGREILF
TGTGCCAGCAGCTTAAGAGGTGGACGGGAGATCCTTTTT
>TRBV15|few|-|TRBJ1-1
CATSSLKVNTEAFF
TGTGCCACCAGCAGTTTGAAAGTGAACACTGAAGCTTTCTTT
>TRBV5-6|few|TRBD2|TRBJ2-1
CASSLPLAGVDEQFF
TGTGCCAGCAGCTTACCCCTAGCGGGAGTGGATGAGCAGTTCTTC
>TRBV29-1|-|-|TRBJ1-4
CSVEEEWDEKLFF
TGCAGCGTTGAAGAGGAGTGGGATGAAAAACTGTTTTTT
>TRBV7-3|few|TRBD2|TRBJ2-1
CASSLTAGGGNEQFF
TGTGCCAGCAGCTTAACGGCGGGAGGGGGAAATGAGCAGTTCTTC
>TRBV20-1|few|-|TRBJ2-7
CSADSPYQYEQYF
TGCAGTGCTGATTCCCCTTACCAATACGAGCAGTACTTC
>TRBV25-1|-|-|TRBJ2-1
CASSELGAYNEQFF
TGTGCCAGCAGTGAACTAGGAGCATACAATGAGCAGTTCTTC
>TRBV12-3/TRBV12-4|-|-|TRBJ2-7
CASSFLVREQYF
TGTGCCAGCAGTTTCTTAGTGCGCGAGCAGTACTTC